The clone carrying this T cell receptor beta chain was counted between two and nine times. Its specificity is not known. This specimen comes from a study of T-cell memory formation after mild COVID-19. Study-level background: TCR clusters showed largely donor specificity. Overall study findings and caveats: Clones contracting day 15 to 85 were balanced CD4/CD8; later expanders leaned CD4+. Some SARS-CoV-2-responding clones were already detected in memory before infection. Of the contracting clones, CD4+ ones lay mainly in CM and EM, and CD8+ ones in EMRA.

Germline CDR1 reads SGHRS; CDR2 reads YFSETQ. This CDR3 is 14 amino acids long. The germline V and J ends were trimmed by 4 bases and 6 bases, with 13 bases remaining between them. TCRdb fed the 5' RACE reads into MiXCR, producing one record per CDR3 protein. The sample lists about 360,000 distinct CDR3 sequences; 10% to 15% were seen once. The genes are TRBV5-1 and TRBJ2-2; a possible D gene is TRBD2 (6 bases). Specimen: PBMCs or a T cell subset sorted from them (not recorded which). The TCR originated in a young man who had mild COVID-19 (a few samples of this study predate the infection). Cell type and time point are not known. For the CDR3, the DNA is TGCGCCAGCAGCAAGGGACTCAACGCCGGGGAGCTGTTTTTT. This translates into CASSKGLNAGELFF.